Sequencing of this T cell receptor (beta chain) was carried out in a study of OX40 agonist ivuxolimab in advanced cancers. About the full investigation: The costimulatory receptor OX40 (CD134) was targeted by ivuxolimab, a fully human IgG2 agonistic monoclonal antibody. Intravenous ivuxolimab was administered to patients every 2 weeks at six dose levels: 0.01, 0.1, 0.3, 1.5, 3 and 10 mg/kg. Among the roughly 52 dose-escalation patients, some 20 had hepatocellular carcinoma, 15 or so melanoma, 9 renal cell carcinoma and 9 head and neck cancer. A male proportion of under 85% and a mean age of roughly 58 years, ranging from about 20 to 80, were recorded for the dose-escalation cohort. Prior anti-PD-1, anti-PD-L1 or anti-CTLA-4 therapy was permitted, and approximately 41% of dose-escalation patients had received checkpoint inhibitors. Partial responses occurred in three dose-escalation patients, of whom one had hepatocellular carcinoma and two had cutaneous melanoma. The purpose of peripheral TCRbeta sequencing was to test whether ivuxolimab changed TCR sequence diversity and led to clonal T-cell expansion. The paper reports the monotherapy dose-escalation portion (N = 52 patients) of the phase I ivuxolimab trial. Summary of the overall study and its limitations: At doses of 0.1 to 3.0 mg/kg, clonal expansion of both CD4+ and CD8+ blood T cells was observed from baseline to week 6. Which antigens the clonally expanded peripheral T cells were specific for was not determined. Low levels of normalized T-cell clonal expansion were also seen in some patients who did not respond. After ivuxolimab, CD8+ T cells had more expanded clones than CD4+ T cells on average. In partial responders in the 0.1-3.0 mg/kg groups, normalized peripheral clonal expansion was found to be among the lowest, especially among CD8+ T cells.

Patients with a history of autoimmune disease or receiving systemic immunosuppression were excluded from the trial. Peripheral blood for TCR sequencing was collected from all dose cohorts at baseline, on cycle 4 day 1, and on cycle 7 day 1. The samples were drawn from a first-in-human, open-label, multicenter phase I dose-escalation trial of ivuxolimab. The trial enrolled adults with locally advanced or metastatic head and neck squamous cell, hepatocellular, melanoma or renal cell carcinoma. Before TCR sequencing, CD4+ T cells and CD8+ T cells were sorted from peripheral blood as separate populations. Comments on this clone: Its antigen has not been determined. Base qualities were left out, and no much larger clone turns up one base away.

Genomic DNA was extracted from sorted cells for sequencing of the TCRbeta CDR3 region. The immunoSEQ Assay was used for sequencing of TCRbeta CDR3 regions. Not all clones reach the TCRdb copy of this immuneACCESS table, which keeps in-frame sequences only. Checked studies attribute under half of the gap to unresolved V genes and leave the rest unexplained. A total of about 71,000 clones appear in this sample, roughly 86% of them only once. Around 2% of the sample is held by the ten biggest clonotypes. V is shortened by 0 bases, J by 6 bases, and the region joining them spans 12 bases. CDR1 and CDR2, per the germline V gene, are WSHSY and SAAADI. The CDR3 holds 15 amino acids from the cysteine to the phenylalanine. Solely the CDR3 DNA is kept, with 45 bases framed from the first base.

The V and J genes are TRBV10-2 and TRBJ1-5; possibly the D gene is TRBD1, per 5 matching bases. This TCR was recovered from an adult with an advanced solid tumor such as melanoma, head and neck, liver or kidney cancer. The source was CD4+ or CD8+ T cells sorted from blood, collected in a trial of the OX40 agonist ivuxolimab. The CDR3 reads as follows: CASSESPRVGQPQHF. The DNA sequence is as follows: TGCGCCAGCAGTGAGTCTCCCAGGGTGGGTCAGCCCCAGCATTTT.